These T cell receptor beta chains were read from a single sample in a study of blood T cell repertoires in COVID-19. Assay used: immunoSEQ multiplex PCR; TCRdb lists only in-frame clones, some missing. The profile covers more than 80,000 clones, with 87% appearing a single time and approximately 20% taken by the ten largest. The sample taken for sequencing was peripheral blood. The receptors were gathered from a woman aged 55-75 years with COVID-19, enrolled during active disease. Both conserved end residues are part of each CDR3. The D gene is left open where the match is weak. The size of a clone is reported for some rows only, either as once, few or many, or as a class for expanded clones.

-,TRBD2,TRBV18,TRBJ2-3,TGTGCCAGCTCACCAAAACTAGCGGGGGGGACCGATACGCAGTATTTT,CASSPKLAGGTDTQYF
-,TRBD1,TRBV10-2,TRBJ1-6,TGCGCCAGCACCCCGGGAAGACAGGGGAATTCACCCCTCCACTTT,CASTPGRQGNSPLHF
-,-,TRBV19,TRBJ1-2,TGTGCCAGTAGTATAGAAGGACAATCGGGTTACACCTTC,CASSIEGQSGYTF
-,TRBD1,TRBV27,TRBJ2-1,TGTGCCAGCACCCGGACAGGGTTCTACAATGAGCAGTTCTTC,CASTRTGFYNEQFF
-,-,TRBV12-3/TRBV12-4,TRBJ2-2,TGTGCCAGCAGAAACAGGGTTGGCGGGGAGCTGTTTTTT,CASRNRVGGELFF
-,TRBD1,TRBV29-1,TRBJ1-2,TGCAGCGTTGAAGGTGGGACAGCCTATGGCTACACCTTC,CSVEGGTAYGYTF
-,-,TRBV7-9,TRBJ1-2,TGTGCCAGCAGCTCAGGGCAGGGGCTCGACTATGGCTACACCTTC,CASSSGQGLDYGYTF
few,-,TRBV10-3,TRBJ1-4,TGTGCCACCCGACCGGGGGGCGGTTTTAGCCCTGCAACTAATGAAAAACTGTTTTTT,CATRPGGGFSPATNEKLFF
-,-,TRBV20-1,TRBJ1-1,TGCAGTGCCGCTGGGCAGACTGAAGCTTTCTTT,CSAAGQTEAFF
-,-,TRBV12-3/TRBV12-4,TRBJ1-3,TGTGCCAGCACCCCGGGGGGAAACACCATATATTTT,CASTPGGNTIYF
-,-,TRBV28,TRBJ1-3,TGTGCCAGCAGTTTAGGCGGCCGGAGTGACACCATATATTTT,CASSLGGRSDTIYF
-,-,TRBV5-4,TRBJ1-2,TGTGCCAGCAGCTTGGCCGGACAGAAGGGGATTGGCTATGGCTACACCTTC,CASSLAGQKGIGYGYTF
-,-,TRBV2,TRBJ1-2,TGTGCCAGCAGCGCTCCCGGACAGCGCTATGGCTACACCTTC,CASSAPGQRYGYTF
-,TRBD1,TRBV7-2,TRBJ2-3,TGTGCCAGCAGCTCACGGGACAGGGGATTAGGTACGCAGTATTTT,CASSSRDRGLGTQYF
-,-,TRBV7-8,TRBJ2-7,TGTGCCAGCAGCTTAGAAGGGCCAGGGTCCTACGAGCAGTACTTC,CASSLEGPGSYEQYF
-,-,TRBV4-3,TRBJ2-7,TGCGCCAGCAGCCAAGAGAGGAGTCCTATTTACGAGCAGTACTTC,CASSQERSPIYEQYF
-,TRBD1,TRBV27,TRBJ1-2,TGTGCCAGCAGAAAATCAGGGGGCGCAAGCGGCTACACCTTC,CASRKSGGASGYTF